The 3 T cell receptor beta chains below were found in one sample sequenced in a study of T cells in Graves' hyperthyroidism and ophthalmopathy (dated by TCRdb to between 2019 and 2020). The library was obtained by multiplex PCR. Instrument used: Illumina HiSeq 2000. TCR beta CDR3 regions were amplified from RNA transcripts. For the first round of RT-PCR on the TCR CDR3, the HTBI primer set was used together with the Qiagen OneStep RT-PCR kit. TCRdb reprocessing: public reads trimmed at Q25 with fastp, clones called with MiXCR, in-frame beta chains kept. CDR3 protein duplicates are merged, each entry listing the most common genes and DNA. A total of about 560,000 distinct CDR3 sequences appear in this sample, 16% of them only once. The ten largest clones take up under 20% of the sample. The sample consisted of blood. The source is a woman under 30 with Graves' hyperthyroidism.

This clonotype was found many times. This sequence joins TRBV12-3 or TRBV12-4 and TRBJ1-2; TRBD1 matches 11 bases. The ends lost 6 bases at V and 4 bases at J; junction bases unmatched: 4. This CDR3 is 14 amino acids long. Here the CDR3 DNA reads TGTGCCAGCAGCCCGGGACAGGGGGGCTATGGCTACACCTTC. As protein: CASSPGQGGYGYTF.

This clonotype was seen only a few times. The V call is TRBV27, the J call TRBJ1-6, with a weak D call TRBD1 (6 bases). The CDR3 consists of 17 residues. The germline V and J ends were trimmed by 5 bases and 7 bases, with 21 bases remaining between them. Germline V gene lookup returns CDR1 MNHEY and CDR2 SMNVEV (reference sequence). The CDR3 is CASSRGPGGAANSPLHF. The CDR3 DNA reads as TGTGCCAGCAGTCGGGGGCCGGGAGGGGCGGCCAATTCACCCCTCCACTTT.

This chain uses TRBV7-9 with TRBJ1-5; TRBD1 might be the D (5 bases). Germline assignment: CDR1 SEHNR and CDR2 FQNEAQ (reference sequence). The V end was cut by 0 bases, the J end by 5 bases, with 11 bases between. The CDR3 totals 15 residues. CDR3 DNA: TGTGCCAGCAGCTTAGCGGGGACGGTGGATCAGCCCCAGCATTTT. This sequence encodes CASSLAGTVDQPQHF.